This TCR beta chain originates from a study of T cells after yellow fever vaccination. In the study overall: Each low-cell-number fraction was prepared by means of SMART-Seq v4 Ultra Low Input. Whole-study results and caveats: The booster response re-showed most primary clones: approximately 97% CD4, around 85% CD8. Sorted repertoires could include abundant contaminating clonotypes from bulk cells.

The CDR3 extends over 14 amino acids. The V gene end was trimmed by 3 bases and the J gene end by 8 bases; junction bases not matched to a gene: 4. This clonotype was found a few times. Its target is unknown. They built TCR cDNA with 5'RACE template switching, a step that put in a universal primer site and UMIs. MiXCR, applied by TCRdb to the 5' RACE reads, yields one record per CDR3 protein. The table has 450,000 to 550,000 distinct CDR3 sequences, 15% to 20% seen once. The chain couples TRBV12-3 or TRBV12-4 to TRBJ1-2, with 12 bases aligning to TRBD1. This material consisted of PBMCs, taken 15 days after the yellow fever booster vaccination. This receptor was identified in a man under 40 who received the YFV17D yellow fever vaccine. CDR3 DNA sequence: TGTGCCAGCAGTTTGGGGACAGGGGGCGCGGGCTACACCTTC. This translates into CASSLGTGGAGYTF.